This TCR beta chain was sequenced for a study of cytomegalovirus exposure and HLA in healthy donors (TCRdb year 2017). About the investigation overall: An earlier analysis of 587 of the donors reported 276 Gb of sequence data and approximately 120 million unique TCR beta sequences obtained from approximately 180 million T cells. Around 320 gigabases of sequencing data and tens of millions of unique TCR sequences were included in an early release covering 550 to 800 HLA-typed donors. Among the approximately 400 genotyped donors, more than 70% belonged to the genetic ancestry cluster associated with self-reported Caucasian donors. The aim of the study was to test whether cataloging public T cell receptors could identify signatures of past pathogen exposure. The study profiled the T cell repertoires of under 700 subjects by immunosequencing and related them to cytomegalovirus serostatus. In addition to the first cohort of roughly 700 subjects, a separate validation cohort of about 120 different subjects was used. The study combined high-throughput TCR immunosequencing, statistical association of individual TCRs with disease status, and machine learning to predict cytomegalovirus infection status. To study patterns of TCR occurrence, a later analysis re-analyzed previously published TCR beta repertoires from 600 to 750 donors and added high-resolution HLA genotyping. Rather than drawing on any new phenotypic data, the later analysis identified candidate immune exposures from TCR beta sequences and the way those sequences occurred across donors. An earlier analysis of roughly 600 of the donors used high-throughput TCR beta sequencing to judge whether each TCR beta V gene segment behaved as functional or pseudogenic. Donor age, sex, ethnicity and CMV serostatus were compiled alongside the repertoire data. Genome-wide SNP genotypes for about three fifths of the roughly 700 donors were used in a later genetic analysis, which treated that subset as a discovery cohort. All discovery cohort repertoires had been generated on a single sequencing platform. Class I and class II HLA loci were covered by the typing at four-digit resolution. Typing coverage varied by locus: roughly 620-630 donors for A, B, C, DRB1 and DQB1; roughly 520 for DQA1; about 590 for DPA1; roughly 450 for DPB1. Four or five DR-DQ haplotypes were handled as single units for association and clustering because linkage in the cohort was strong. Among almost 400 genotyped donors of the cohort, an average of around 240,000 unique TCR beta nucleotide sequences were sequenced per donor, roughly a sixth of them non-productive.

The germline V gene (reference sequence) sets CDR1 to SGHNT and CDR2 to YYREEE. Measured from the cysteine to the phenylalanine, the CDR3 is 14 residues long. Only the CDR3 portion is preserved as DNA: 42 bases, with reading frame beginning at the first base. Unmatched junction bases come to 15, with V trimmed by 9 bases and J by 7 bases. The cohort consisted of more than 650 healthy bone marrow donors. At the time of sampling, every cohort member was nominally healthy, though immune exposures that went unrecorded were likely present. The donor tested CMV seropositive, placing the donor among the 250 to 350 seropositive members of the cohort. Every donor gave a peripheral blood sample, and the peripheral blood mononuclear cells from that sample were used for TCR beta sequencing. Genomic DNA was extracted from the blood cell samples with the Qiagen DNeasy Blood Extraction Kit. The library was made by the immunoSEQ multiplex PCR assay. The multiplex PCR relied on a mix of 60 forward primers for TCR Vbeta segments and 13 reverse primers for TCR Jbeta segments. A multiplex PCR assay on genomic DNA amplified the CDR3 region of rearranged TCR beta genes. The Illumina HiSeq System was used to sequence the amplified TCR beta libraries as 87-base-pair reads. The authors' pipeline ran thus. In a later analysis, around 80 million unique TCR beta chains were counted across the roughly 700 repertoires, and approximately 11 million of these chains were shared by at least two donors. Raw reads were error-corrected and collapsed into unique sequences with a nearest-neighbor algorithm that merged closely related sequences to remove PCR and sequencing errors. CDR3 sequences were aligned to IMGT reference sequences to assign V, D and J gene segments. For a sequence to be retained, at least a six-nucleotide match to both a V gene segment and a J gene segment was required. Rearrangements were called productive when the CDR3 lacked stop codons and stayed in frame with V and J; all others were non-productive. CDR3 was defined by IMGT convention, running from the second conserved V-encoded cysteine to the conserved J-encoded phenylalanine. The earlier analysis of 500 to 600 of the donors excluded sequences that lacked an unambiguous match to a single V gene segment. In an earlier analysis of several hundred of the donors, V segments were called functional above 56.7% productive rearrangements and were called segregating when the between-donor standard deviation exceeded 5%. A statistical classification framework was built for diagnosing cytomegalovirus status from the catalog of TCR beta chain sequences. A later analysis assigned V and J genes by comparing TCR nucleotide sequences with IMGT/GENE-DB human TR gene sequences. Using the TCRdist pipeline, a later analysis assigned CDR3 sequences along with most-parsimonious VDJ recombination scenarios. In a later analysis, each TCR beta chain was defined by its CDR3 amino acid sequence together with its V-gene family, and reads without a unique V-gene family were excluded. To address suspected cross-contamination and a sequencing artifact, a later analysis removed around 600 highly shared, low-generation-probability nucleotide sequences. A later analysis calculated a clonal expansion index for each public chain from normalized within-repertoire ranks of inferred template counts. In a later analysis, generation probabilities were computed using a VDJ recombination model fitted to out-of-frame rearrangements, and the results were checked against IGoR. Hypergeometric tests were used in a later analysis to score TCR-TCR, TCR-HLA and TCR-CMV co-occurrence, with a repertoire-size bias correction applied to the TCR pairs. In a later analysis, false discovery rates were estimated by permuting HLA or CMV assignments 20 times. In a later analysis, co-occurring TCRs were grouped using DBSCAN, with TCRdist sequence similarity added in when clustering inside HLA-allele-positive subsets. Repertoires with fewer than 30,000 or more than 120,000 public chains were left out of co-occurrence clustering, as were five repertoires with anomalous nucleotide sharing. TCRdb retrieved this table from immuneACCESS and kept in-frame rearrangements only. Not all clones are present; in checked studies, unresolved V genes account for under half, and no reason is known for the remainder. V and J calls and clone size are as listed in that table; D and trimming were resolved from the DNA. For this sample there are 150,000 to 180,000 clones; about four fifths appear just once. The leading ten clones occupy approximately 8% of the sample.

The full study reports these points: A total of 150 to 200 TCR beta chains were listed by the study as associated with cytomegalovirus. Compared with the 666-donor mean, donors in an Asian-associated ancestry cluster had fewer N-insertions in productive TCRs, according to a later genetic analysis. The presence/absence analyses assumed that sequencing depth was roughly uniform across donors, and that assumption may not be true. Most TCR sequences were seen in very few donors, while some public TCRs were found in many individuals. The 87-base-pair reads could not distinguish some IMGT-functional V segments, including TRBV6-2 and TRBV6-3, so those segments were excluded. A further reported finding was that TCR beta sequences accurately predicted the HLA-A and HLA-B alleles for most subjects in the first cohort. A few of the identified cytomegalovirus-associated TCR beta chains were confirmed in vitro to be specific for cytomegalovirus antigens. The authors suggested that the approach could potentially be generalized to other disease states and immunological phenotypes. According to a later analysis, most CMV-associated TCR beta chains appeared to be HLA-restricted, and the HLA associations seemed to be driven largely by CMV exposure. Specific HLA alleles were associated with 16,951 TCR beta sequences at a false discovery rate of 0.05 in a later analysis. Assigning TCR associations to individual alleles was difficult when HLA alleles, especially DR and DQ, strongly co-occurred. Compared with equally common non-associated chains, HLA-associated TCR beta chains in a later analysis were more clonally expanded and had lower generation probabilities. Only TCR beta chains were sequenced in this cohort, and the absence of alpha or paired-chain data limited detectable features. A later analysis reported that several top co-occurrence clusters appeared linked to parvovirus B19, influenza, CMV and Epstein-Barr virus. Because HLA typing was unavailable for some donors at each locus, only the typed subset was used in association tests. The sequencing pipeline was judged likely to have produced a cluster of highly shared sequence variants as a technical artifact. In a later analysis, TCR association rates were found to vary across HLA loci, with the most associated TCRs seen for DRB1 alleles and the fewest for HLA-C alleles. The classifier was reported to diagnose cytomegalovirus status with high specificity and sensitivity in both the original cohort and the validation cohort. A later genetic analysis associated a missense DCLRE1C variant with V-gene and J-gene trimming of TCR beta chains, and an independent cohort replicated the association. Linkage disequilibrium might explain the correlated functional status among segregating V segments, but an unknown experimental factor could not be excluded. In an earlier analysis of some 500 of the donors, most TCR beta V segments appeared in productive rearrangements about 90% or about 30% of the time, broadly matching IMGT annotations. Because counts were too low, about 18 rarely observed V segments, including chromosome 9 orphons, were excluded from the earlier analysis of fewer than 650 of the donors. CMV serostatus was the only immune exposure information available for the cohort.

Points on this clone: Its antigen remains unidentified. Qualities for individual bases were not recorded, and no much larger clone is one base off.

This clonotype originated in a young man in good health and CMV-seropositive. Recombination linked TRBV5-4 to TRBJ2-7; TRBD1 matches 8 bases in the middle. Sequencing was done on a sample of PBMCs. The nucleotide sequence reads as follows: TGTGCCATCCATAGCGAACAGGGGGATCGGGAGCAGTACTTC. The resulting protein is CAIHSEQGDREQYF.